The present T cell receptor (beta chain) was sequenced within a study of blood T cell repertoires in COVID-19 (dated by TCRdb to 2019 to 2021). Study-wide context: Collaborator samples came from the United States, Italy and Spain and covered acute and convalescent phases of COVID-19. The dataset comprised deeply sampled blood TCRbeta repertoires from subjects exposed to, actively infected with, or recovered from COVID-19. Where available, HLA class I and class II types were obtained from metadata supplied by the sample provider rather than from assay-based typing. A freely available public database, intended as a resource for researchers studying the immune response to SARS-CoV-2, is where the repertoires were released. A de-identified subject ID, COVID-19 status, age in years and sex were almost always included in the sample metadata. Samples were obtained from the ongoing ImmuneRACE study (first 160 participants) and from 1,254 subjects provided by 6 global collaborators. The material from the prospective study consisted of cDNA or gDNA derived from T cells, B-cell-depleted T cells, or PBMCs. General findings and caveats noted by the study authors: The quantity of clinical and demographic metadata differed by source and by participant and was supplied without curation.

TCRbeta CDR3 regions were amplified from genomic DNA by means of the immunoSEQ Assay, a bias-controlled multiplex PCR. In the authors' own workflow: The number of nucleated cells in each sample was estimated by amplification of reference gene primers within the assay. Sequence reads were collapsed and filtered to measure the absolute abundance of every unique TCRbeta CDR3 rearrangement. For each sample, productive Simpson clonality was calculated as the square root of Simpson's diversity index over productive rearrangements. The table comes from immuneACCESS by way of TCRdb, which keeps in-frame sequences with V and J called. Part of the clones is missing from these tables; in studies checked, under half for an unresolved V gene and the rest for unknown reasons. Clone size and the V and J calls come from that table; the DNA yielded D and trimming. Here the sample has about 73,000 clones; 90% occur a single time. Under 6.5% of the sample comes from the top ten.

Germline trimming amounts to 7 bases on V and 5 bases on J, with 8 as the count of junction bases outside the gene matches. From a lookup of the germline V gene, CDR1 and CDR2 are SGHAT and FQNNGV. From its cysteine to its phenylalanine, the CDR3 spans 15 amino acids. The kept DNA is CDR3 alone, 45 bases in frame from the first base. In regard to this clone: Its recognized antigen is unknown. It has no much larger one-base neighbor in the sample; base qualities were not kept.

The collaborating institutions used their own protocols to collect whole blood in K2EDTA tubes. For TCRbeta analysis, collaborators shipped samples in one of three forms: frozen whole blood, isolated PBMCs, or DNA extracted from either of those sample types. The sequencing input was peripheral blood. This receptor chain uses TRBV11-2 and TRBJ2-5; 12 central bases correspond to TRBD2. The TCR comes from a young woman with acute or convalescent COVID-19. The CDR3 reads as follows: CASKSTSGSWETQYF. The sequence in DNA is TGTGCCAGCAAGTCGACTAGCGGGAGTTGGGAGACCCAGTACTTC.